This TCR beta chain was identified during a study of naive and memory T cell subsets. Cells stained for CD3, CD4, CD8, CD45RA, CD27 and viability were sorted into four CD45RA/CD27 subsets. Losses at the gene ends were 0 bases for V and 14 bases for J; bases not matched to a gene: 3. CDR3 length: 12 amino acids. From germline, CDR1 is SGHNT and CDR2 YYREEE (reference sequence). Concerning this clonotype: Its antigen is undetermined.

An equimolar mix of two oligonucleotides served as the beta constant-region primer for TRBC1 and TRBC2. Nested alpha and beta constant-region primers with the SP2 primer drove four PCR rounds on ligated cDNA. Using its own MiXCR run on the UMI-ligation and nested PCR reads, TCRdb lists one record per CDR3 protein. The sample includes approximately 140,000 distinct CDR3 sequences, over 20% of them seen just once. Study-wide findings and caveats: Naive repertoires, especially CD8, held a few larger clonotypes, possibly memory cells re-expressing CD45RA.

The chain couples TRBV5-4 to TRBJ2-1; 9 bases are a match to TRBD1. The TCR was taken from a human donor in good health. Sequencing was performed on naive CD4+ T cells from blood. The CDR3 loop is CASSLAQGAEFF. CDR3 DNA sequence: TGTGCCAGCAGCTTGGCACAGGGGGCCGAGTTCTTC.